Listed below are T cell receptor beta chains from one sample, sequenced in a study of T cell repertoires in cytomegalovirus infection. TCRdb analysed the reads with MiXCR anew, one entry per CDR3 protein. The sample records around 250,000 distinct CDR3 sequences, over 15% being singletons. The sequenced sample consisted of CD8+ T cells from PBMCs. The receptors derive from a human donor in good health (CMV status not recorded). Some clones in this sample may be carry-over from other donors' samples. CDR3s leave out the opening cysteine and the closing phenylalanine or tryptophan.

j_gene,v_gene,CDR3aa
TRBJ2-6,TRBV7-2,ASSLGPVESGANVLT
TRBJ2-1,TRBV7-9,ASSQEHGDEQF
TRBJ2-7,TRBV4-3,ASSQDPLYPDDEQY
TRBJ1-5,TRBV7-8,ASSLDGAPQH
TRBJ1-1,TRBV27,ASSLSRPNTEAF
TRBJ1-2,TRBV4-1,ASSQELWPINYGYT
TRBJ2-5,TRBV5-6,ASSPGLAPEETQY
TRBJ2-7,TRBV29-1,SVEAAQGQWGYEQY
TRBJ2-7,TRBV7-8,ASSLWAAPGRGSSYEQY
TRBJ2-7,TRBV29-1,SVAKGGSYEQY
TRBJ2-7,TRBV4-1,ASSQLEPREQY
TRBJ2-7,TRBV5-6,ASSLEDRGFSYEQY
TRBJ2-1,TRBV7-9,ASSASGGNEQF
TRBJ2-7,TRBV6-6,ASSYSGFPYEQY
TRBJ2-5,TRBV6-2/TRBV6-3,ASSYSAQQETQY
TRBJ2-3,TRBV29-1,SDNRVWDTQY
TRBJ2-3,TRBV7-2,ASSRGGGDTQY
TRBJ2-7,TRBV2,ASLRSGQADGQY
TRBJ1-4,TRBV7-9,ASSSSRTGGNEKLF
TRBJ2-5,TRBV7-8,ASSLSGGTQETQY
TRBJ2-3,TRBV20-1,SAWDSSTDTQY
TRBJ1-1,TRBV5-6,ASSLKARTAF
TRBJ2-7,TRBV5-4,ASSSRLAGHEQY